Described below is a single T cell receptor (beta chain) sequence and its context. The source of the sample is a study of blood T cell repertoires in COVID-19. Study-level information: Italy, Spain and the United States were the sources of the convalescent and acute COVID-19 samples. Sources were T cells, B-cell-depleted T cells, or PBMCs; the material itself was cDNA or gDNA.

Clones were sequenced by immunoSEQ multiplex PCR, and TCRdb holds only the in-frame ones, with some missing. The sample includes fewer than 300,000 clones, 75% to 95% of them seen just once. CDR1 is LNHDA, CDR2 SQIVND, per germline (reference sequence). The V end was cut by 4 bases, the J end by 0 bases, with 10 bases between. The CDR3 runs to 15 residues. The TCR comes from a person aged 18 to 30 with COVID-19, enrolled during active disease. The source material was peripheral blood. The rearrangement uses TRBV19 and TRBJ1-5; TRBD1 is a possible D gene (6 bases). The chain's CDR3 is CASSTQGYSNQPQHF. In DNA, the CDR3 is TGTGCCAGTAGTACTCAGGGGTATAGCAATCAGCCCCAGCATTTT.